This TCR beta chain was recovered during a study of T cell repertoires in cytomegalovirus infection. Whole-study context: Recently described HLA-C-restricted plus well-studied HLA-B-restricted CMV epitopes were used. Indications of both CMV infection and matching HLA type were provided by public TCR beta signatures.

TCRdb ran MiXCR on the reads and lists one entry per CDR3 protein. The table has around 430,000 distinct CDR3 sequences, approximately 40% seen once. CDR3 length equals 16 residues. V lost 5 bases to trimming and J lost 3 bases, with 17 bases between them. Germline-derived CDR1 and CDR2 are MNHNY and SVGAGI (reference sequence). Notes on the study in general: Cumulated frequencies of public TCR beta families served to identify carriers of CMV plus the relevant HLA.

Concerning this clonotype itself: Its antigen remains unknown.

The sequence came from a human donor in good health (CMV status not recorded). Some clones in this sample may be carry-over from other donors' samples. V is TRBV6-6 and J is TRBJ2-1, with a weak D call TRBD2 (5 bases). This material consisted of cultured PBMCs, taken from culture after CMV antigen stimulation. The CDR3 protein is CASSARERYLYNEQFF. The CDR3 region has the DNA TGTGCCAGCAGTGCGAGGGAGCGGTACCTCTACAATGAGCAGTTCTTC.